Sequencing of this T cell receptor (beta chain) was carried out in a study of CD8+CD57+ T cells in acquired aplastic anemia. An expansion of CD8+CD57+ cells by flow cytometry had been shown in patients chosen for sequencing. None of the patients had been given any therapy when their blood was sampled. The CDR3 runs to 16 residues. Germline CDR1 reads SGHKS; CDR2 reads YYEKEE (reference sequence). As concerns this clonotype: A junction end diverges from the germline sequence, so it may reflect a read error.

TCR beta VDJ combinations and CDR3 sequences were profiled from genomic DNA. From the reads, TCRdb called clonotypes with MiXCR, one entry per CDR3 protein. Of more than 250,000 distinct CDR3 sequences listed, about 80% are singletons. The clonotype was recovered from a human donor with aplastic anemia. The rearrangement joins TRBV5-5 to TRBJ2-5, with TRBD2 matching over 8 bases. Source material: sorted CD4+, CD8+, or CD8+CD57+ T cells (not recorded which) from PBMCs. CDR3 residues: CASSLVGGGGIETQYF. The DNA of the CDR3 is TGCGCCAGCAGCTTGGTCGGTGGCGGGGGGATCGAGACCCAGTACTTC.